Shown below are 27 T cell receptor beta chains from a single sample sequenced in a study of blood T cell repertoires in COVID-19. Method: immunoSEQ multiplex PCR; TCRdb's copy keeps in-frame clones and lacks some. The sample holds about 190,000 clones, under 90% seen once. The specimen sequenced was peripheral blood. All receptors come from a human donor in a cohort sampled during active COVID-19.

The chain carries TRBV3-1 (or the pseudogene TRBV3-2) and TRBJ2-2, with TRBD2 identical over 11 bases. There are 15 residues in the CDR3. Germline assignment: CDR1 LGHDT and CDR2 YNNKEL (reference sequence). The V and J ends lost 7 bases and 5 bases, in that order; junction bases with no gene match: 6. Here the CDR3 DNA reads TGTGCCAGCACTAGCGGGGGGACCCTTACCGGGGAGCTGTTTTTT. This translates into CASTSGGTLTGELFF.

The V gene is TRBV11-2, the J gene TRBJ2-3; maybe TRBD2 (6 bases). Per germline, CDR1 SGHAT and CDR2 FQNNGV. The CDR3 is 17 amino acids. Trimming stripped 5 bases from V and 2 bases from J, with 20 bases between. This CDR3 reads CASSPGPLARYTDTQYF. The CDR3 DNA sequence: TGTGCCAGCAGCCCCGGTCCCCTAGCGAGATACACAGATACGCAGTATTTT.

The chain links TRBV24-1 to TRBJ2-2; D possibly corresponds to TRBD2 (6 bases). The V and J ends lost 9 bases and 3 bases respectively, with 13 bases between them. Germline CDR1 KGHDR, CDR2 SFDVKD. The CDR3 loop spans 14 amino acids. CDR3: CATYGGGDTGELFF. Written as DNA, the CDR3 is TGTGCCACCTACGGGGGTGGGGACACCGGGGAGCTGTTTTTT.

The CDR3, as DNA: TGTGCCAGCAGCCCCAACTTCAGGGGGGCAATGGGTTCACCCCTCCACTTT. Translation: CASSPNFRGAMGSPLHF. This chain uses TRBV7-8 with TRBJ1-6, with 7 positions matching TRBD1. Trimming cost V 5 bases and J 9 bases; bases outside gene matches: 16. Germline V gene lookup returns CDR1 SGHVS and CDR2 FQNEAQ. This CDR3 is 17 amino acids long.

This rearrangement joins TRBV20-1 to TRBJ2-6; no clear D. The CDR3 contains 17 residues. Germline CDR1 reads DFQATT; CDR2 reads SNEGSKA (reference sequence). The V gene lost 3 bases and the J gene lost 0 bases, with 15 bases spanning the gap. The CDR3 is CSASLPLLRSGANVLTF. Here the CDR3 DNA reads TGCAGTGCTAGTCTCCCACTGTTGCGCTCTGGGGCCAACGTCCTGACTTTC.

The CDR3 loop is CASSSGGGEETQYF. Here the CDR3 DNA reads TGTGCCAGCAGCTCTGGCGGGGGGGAAGAGACCCAGTACTTC. The chain carries TRBV5-5 and TRBJ2-5, with 9 bases aligning to TRBD2. CDR1 and CDR2 (germline): SGHKS, YYEKEE (reference sequence). Trimming at V came to 3 bases and at J to 3 bases, leaving 3 bases not matched to a gene. The CDR3 covers 14 residues.

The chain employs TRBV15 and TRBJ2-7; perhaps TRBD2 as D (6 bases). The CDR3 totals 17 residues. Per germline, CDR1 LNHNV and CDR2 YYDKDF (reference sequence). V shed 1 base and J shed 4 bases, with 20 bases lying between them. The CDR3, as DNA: TGTGCCACCAGCAGAGTCGGGCGGACGGGGGTTGCGTACGAGCAGTACGTC. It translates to CATSRVGRTGVAYEQYV.

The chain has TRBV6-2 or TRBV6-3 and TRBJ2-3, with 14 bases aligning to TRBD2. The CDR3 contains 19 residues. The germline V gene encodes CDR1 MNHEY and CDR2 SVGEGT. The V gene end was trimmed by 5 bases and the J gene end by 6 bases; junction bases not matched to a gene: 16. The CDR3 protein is CASSTKVLGLAGGWDTQYF. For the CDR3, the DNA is TGTGCCAGCAGTACAAAGGTCCTTGGACTAGCGGGGGGTTGGGATACGCAGTATTTT.

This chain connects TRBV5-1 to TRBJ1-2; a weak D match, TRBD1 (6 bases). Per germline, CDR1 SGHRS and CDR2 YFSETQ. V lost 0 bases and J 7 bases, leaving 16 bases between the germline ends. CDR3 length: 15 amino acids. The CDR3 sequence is CASSLDRGSIVGYTF. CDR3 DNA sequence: TGCGCCAGCAGCTTGGATAGGGGGTCTATCGTTGGCTACACCTTC.

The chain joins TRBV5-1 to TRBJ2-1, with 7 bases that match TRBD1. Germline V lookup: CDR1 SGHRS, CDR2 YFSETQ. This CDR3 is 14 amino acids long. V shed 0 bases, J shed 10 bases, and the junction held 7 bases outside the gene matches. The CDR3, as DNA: TGCGCCAGCAGCTTGGGGCAGGGGGTGGGAGAGCAGTTCTTC. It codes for CASSLGQGVGEQFF.

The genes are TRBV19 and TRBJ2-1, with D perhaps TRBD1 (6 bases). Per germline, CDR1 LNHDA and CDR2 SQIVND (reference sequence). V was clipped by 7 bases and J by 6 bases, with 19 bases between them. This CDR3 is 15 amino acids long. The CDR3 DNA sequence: TGTGCCAGTAAGGAGCAGGGGTGGCCATTCAATGAGCAGTTCTTC. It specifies CASKEQGWPFNEQFF.

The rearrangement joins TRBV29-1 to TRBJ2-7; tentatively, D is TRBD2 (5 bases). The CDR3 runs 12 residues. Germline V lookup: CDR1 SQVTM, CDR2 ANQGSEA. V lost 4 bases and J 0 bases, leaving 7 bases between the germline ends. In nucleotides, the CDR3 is TGCAGCGTTGTAAGCGGCTCCTACGAGCAGTACTTC. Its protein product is CSVVSGSYEQYF.

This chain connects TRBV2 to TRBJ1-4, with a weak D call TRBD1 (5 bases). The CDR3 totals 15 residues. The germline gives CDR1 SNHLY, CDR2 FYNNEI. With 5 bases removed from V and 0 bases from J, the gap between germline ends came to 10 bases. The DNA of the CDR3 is TGTGCCAGCAGTTTAGACAGAGCAACTAATGAAAAACTGTTTTTT. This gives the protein CASSLDRATNEKLFF. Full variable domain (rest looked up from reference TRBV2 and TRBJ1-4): EPEVTQTPSHQVTQMGQEVILRCVPISNHLYFYWYRQILGQKVEFLVSFYNNEISEKSEIFDDQFSVERPDGSNFTLKIRSTKLEDSAMYFCASSLDRATNEKLFFGSGTQLSVL.

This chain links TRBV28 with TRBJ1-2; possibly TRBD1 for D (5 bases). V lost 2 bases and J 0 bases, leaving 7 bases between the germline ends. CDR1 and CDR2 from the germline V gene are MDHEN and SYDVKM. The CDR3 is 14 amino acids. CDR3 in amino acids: CASSLPRANYGYTF. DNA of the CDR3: TGTGCCAGCAGTTTACCCAGGGCTAACTATGGCTACACCTTC.

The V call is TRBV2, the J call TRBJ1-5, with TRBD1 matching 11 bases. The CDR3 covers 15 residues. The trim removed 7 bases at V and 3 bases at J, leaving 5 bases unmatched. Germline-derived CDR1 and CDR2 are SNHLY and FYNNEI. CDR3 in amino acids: CASTGDRGNNQPQHF. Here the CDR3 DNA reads TGTGCCAGCACGGGGGACAGGGGGAACAATCAGCCCCAGCATTTT.

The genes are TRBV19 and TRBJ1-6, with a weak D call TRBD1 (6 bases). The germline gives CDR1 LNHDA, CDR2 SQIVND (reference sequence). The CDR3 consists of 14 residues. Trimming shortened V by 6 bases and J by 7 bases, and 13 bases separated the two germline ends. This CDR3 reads CASRRAGDNSPLHF. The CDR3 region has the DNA TGTGCCAGTAGGCGGGCAGGGGACAATTCACCCCTCCACTTT.

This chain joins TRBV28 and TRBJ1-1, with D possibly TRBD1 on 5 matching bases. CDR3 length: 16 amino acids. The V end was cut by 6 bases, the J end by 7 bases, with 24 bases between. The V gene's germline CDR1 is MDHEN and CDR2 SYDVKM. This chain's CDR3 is CASSLFLGTASREAFF. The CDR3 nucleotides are TGTGCCAGCAGCCTATTCCTCGGGACTGCGTCTCGTGAAGCTTTCTTT.

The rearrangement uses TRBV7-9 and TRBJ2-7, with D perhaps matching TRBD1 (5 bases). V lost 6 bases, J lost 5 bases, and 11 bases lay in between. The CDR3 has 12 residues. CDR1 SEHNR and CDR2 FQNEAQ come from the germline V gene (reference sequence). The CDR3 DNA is TGTGCCAGCAGGGCTCAGGGCGACGAGCAGTACGTC. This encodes CASRAQGDEQYV.

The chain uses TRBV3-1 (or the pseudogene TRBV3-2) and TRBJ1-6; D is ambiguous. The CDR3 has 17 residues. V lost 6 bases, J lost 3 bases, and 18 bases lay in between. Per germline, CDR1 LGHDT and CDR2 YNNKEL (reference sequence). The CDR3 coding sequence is TGTGCCAGCAGACCAAGCACACAGAGCCTCTATAATTCACCCCTCCACTTT. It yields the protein CASRPSTQSLYNSPLHF.

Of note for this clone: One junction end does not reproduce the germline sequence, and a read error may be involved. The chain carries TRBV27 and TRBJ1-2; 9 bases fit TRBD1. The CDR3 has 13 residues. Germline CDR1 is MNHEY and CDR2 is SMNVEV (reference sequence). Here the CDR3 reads CASTDVPGQGLAF. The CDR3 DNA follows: TGTGCCAGCACCGACGTCCCGGGACAGGGCCTTGCCTTC.

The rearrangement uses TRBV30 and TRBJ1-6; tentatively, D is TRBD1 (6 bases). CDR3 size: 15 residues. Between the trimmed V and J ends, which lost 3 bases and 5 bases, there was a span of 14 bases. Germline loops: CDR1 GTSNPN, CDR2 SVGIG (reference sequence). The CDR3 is CAWRTLRTDNSPLHF. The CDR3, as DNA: TGTGCCTGGAGAACCTTACGGACAGATAATTCACCCCTCCACTTT.

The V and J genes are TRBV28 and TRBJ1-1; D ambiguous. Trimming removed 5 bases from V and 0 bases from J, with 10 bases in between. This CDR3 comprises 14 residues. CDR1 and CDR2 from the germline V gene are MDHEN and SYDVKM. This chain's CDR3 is CASSRTPMNTEAFF. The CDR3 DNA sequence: TGTGCCAGCAGTCGCACACCGATGAACACTGAAGCTTTCTTT.

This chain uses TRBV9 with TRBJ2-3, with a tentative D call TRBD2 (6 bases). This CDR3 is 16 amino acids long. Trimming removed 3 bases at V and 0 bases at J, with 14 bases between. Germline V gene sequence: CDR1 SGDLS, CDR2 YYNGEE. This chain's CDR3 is CASSGRTNPSTDTQYF. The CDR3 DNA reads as TGTGCCAGCAGCGGACGGACTAACCCTAGCACAGATACGCAGTATTTT.

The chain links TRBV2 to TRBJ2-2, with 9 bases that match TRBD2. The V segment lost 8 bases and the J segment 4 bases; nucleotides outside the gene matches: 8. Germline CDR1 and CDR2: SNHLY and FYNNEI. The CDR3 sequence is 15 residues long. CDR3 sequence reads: CASGGAGGTTGELFF. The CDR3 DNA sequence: TGTGCCAGCGGTGGAGCGGGAGGCACCACCGGGGAGCTGTTTTTT.

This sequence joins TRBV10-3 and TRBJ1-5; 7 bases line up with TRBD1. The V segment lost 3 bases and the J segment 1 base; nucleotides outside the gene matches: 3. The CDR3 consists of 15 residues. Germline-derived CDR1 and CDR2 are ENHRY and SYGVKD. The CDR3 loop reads CAISDSRGSNQPQHF. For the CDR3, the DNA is TGTGCCATCAGTGATAGCAGGGGGAGCAATCAGCCCCAGCATTTT.

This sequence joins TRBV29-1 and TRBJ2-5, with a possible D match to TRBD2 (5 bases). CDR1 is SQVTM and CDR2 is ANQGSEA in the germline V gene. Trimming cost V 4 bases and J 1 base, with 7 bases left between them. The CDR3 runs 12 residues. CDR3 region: CSVVAGQETQYF. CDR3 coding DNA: TGCAGCGTTGTGGCGGGCCAAGAGACCCAGTACTTC.

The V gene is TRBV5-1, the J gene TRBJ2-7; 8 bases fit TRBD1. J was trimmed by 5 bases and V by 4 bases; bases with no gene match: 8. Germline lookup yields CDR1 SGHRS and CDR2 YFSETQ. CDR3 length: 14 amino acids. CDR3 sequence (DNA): TGCGCCAGCAGCCCAGGGACAGGTCCCCACGAGCAGTACTTC. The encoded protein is CASSPGTGPHEQYF.